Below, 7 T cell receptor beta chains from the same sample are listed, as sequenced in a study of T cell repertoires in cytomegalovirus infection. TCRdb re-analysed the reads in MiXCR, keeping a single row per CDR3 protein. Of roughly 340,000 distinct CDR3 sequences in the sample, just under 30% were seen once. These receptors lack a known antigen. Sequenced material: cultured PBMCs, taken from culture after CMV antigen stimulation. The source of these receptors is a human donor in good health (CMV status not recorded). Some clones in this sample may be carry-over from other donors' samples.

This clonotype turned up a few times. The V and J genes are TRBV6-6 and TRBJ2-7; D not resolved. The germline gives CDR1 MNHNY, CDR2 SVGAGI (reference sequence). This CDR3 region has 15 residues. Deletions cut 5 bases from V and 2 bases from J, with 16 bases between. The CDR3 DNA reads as TGTGCCAGCAGTGTCGACACCGGACCAGCCTACGAGCAGTACTTC. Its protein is CASSVDTGPAYEQYF.

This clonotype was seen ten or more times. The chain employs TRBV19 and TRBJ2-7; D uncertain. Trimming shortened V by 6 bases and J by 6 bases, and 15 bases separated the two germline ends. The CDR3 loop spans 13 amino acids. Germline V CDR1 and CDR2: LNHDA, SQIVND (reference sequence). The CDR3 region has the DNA TGTGCCAGTAGGTGGGGTTACTCCGGCGAGCAGTACTTC. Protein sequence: CASRWGYSGEQYF.

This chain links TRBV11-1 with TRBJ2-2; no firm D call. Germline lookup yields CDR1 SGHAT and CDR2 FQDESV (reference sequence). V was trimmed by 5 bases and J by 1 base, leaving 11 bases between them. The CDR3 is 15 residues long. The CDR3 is CASSPRRRNTGELFF. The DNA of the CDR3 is TGTGCCAGCAGCCCCCGGCGACGGAACACCGGGGAGCTGTTTTTT.

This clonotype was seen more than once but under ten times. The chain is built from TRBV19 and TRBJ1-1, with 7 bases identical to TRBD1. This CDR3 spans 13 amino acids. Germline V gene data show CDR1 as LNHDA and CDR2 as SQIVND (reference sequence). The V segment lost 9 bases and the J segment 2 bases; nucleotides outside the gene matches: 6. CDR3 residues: CASTGTANTEAFF. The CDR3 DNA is TGTGCCAGCACCGGGACAGCAAACACTGAAGCTTTCTTT.

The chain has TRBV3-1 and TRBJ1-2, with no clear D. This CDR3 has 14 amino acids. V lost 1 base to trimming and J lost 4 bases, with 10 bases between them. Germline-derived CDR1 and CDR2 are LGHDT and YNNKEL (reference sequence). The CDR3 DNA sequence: TGTGCCAGCAGCCAAGGGCCGATAGGCTATGGCTACACCTTC. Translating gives CASSQGPIGYGYTF.

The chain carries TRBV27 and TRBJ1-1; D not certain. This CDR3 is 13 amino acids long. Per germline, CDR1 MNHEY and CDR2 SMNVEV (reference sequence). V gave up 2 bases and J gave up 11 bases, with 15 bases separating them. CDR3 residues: CASSLSGSGRAFF. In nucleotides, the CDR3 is TGTGCCAGCAGTTTAAGTGGGAGCGGGAGGGCTTTCTTT.

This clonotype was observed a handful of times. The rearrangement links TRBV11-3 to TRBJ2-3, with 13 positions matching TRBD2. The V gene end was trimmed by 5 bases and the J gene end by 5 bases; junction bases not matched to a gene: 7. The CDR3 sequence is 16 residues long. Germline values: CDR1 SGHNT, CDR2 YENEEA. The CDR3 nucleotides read TGTGCCAGCAGCCCTCGGACTAGCGGGAGACAAGATACGCAGTATTTT. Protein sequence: CASSPRTSGRQDTQYF.